This T cell receptor beta chain was captured in a study of identical twins. The germline V and J ends were trimmed by 0 bases and 4 bases, with 12 bases remaining between them. In germline, CDR1 is MNHEY, CDR2 SVGAGI. This CDR3 spans 15 amino acids. Template switching added a universal primer binding site, and final cDNA carried unique molecular identifiers. TCRdb re-called the 5' RACE reads through MiXCR, storing one row per CDR3 protein. The sample has hundreds of thousands of distinct CDR3 sequences; about 18% are singletons. This same sample was also taken into another study, of T cells expressing NK-cell markers. That paper states: Dominance of the CD3+CD56-NKG2C+ fraction by these clonotypes also held in a few donors. It was still unclear whether expanded NKG2C+ T cell clones were HCMV specific.

This receptor was taken from a woman between 18 and 29 years old in good health. The specimen was PBMCs. J is TRBJ1-1 and V is TRBV6-5; no firm D call. CDR3 sequence reads: CASSYSPQTVTEAFF. The CDR3 DNA reads TGTGCCAGCAGTTACTCCCCGCAGACGGTCACTGAAGCTTTCTTT.